Presented here are 31 T cell receptor beta chains from one specimen sequenced in a study of identical twins. TCRdb redid the calling of the 5' RACE reads with MiXCR, one entry per CDR3 protein. The table records about 550,000 distinct CDR3 sequences, approximately 20% of them present only once. This same sample was also taken into another study, of yellow fever vaccine responses in identical twins.

The sample consisted of CD4+ T cells sorted from blood. Source of these receptors: a woman aged 18-29 years in good health.

This sequence joins TRBV19 and TRBJ2-3; 8 bases align to TRBD1. CDR3 size: 16 residues. J lost 2 bases, V lost 4 bases, and 8 bases had no gene match. Looked up from germline, CDR1 is LNHDA and CDR2 is SQIVND (reference sequence). The CDR3 bases are TGTGCCAGTAGTAGAACCGGGACAGGAACCACAGATACGCAGTATTTT. Translating gives CASSRTGTGTTDTQYF.

The rearrangement uses TRBV10-3 and TRBJ1-6, with D possibly TRBD1 on 6 matching bases. Germline-derived CDR1 and CDR2 are ENHRY and SYGVKD. V was cut by 11 bases and J by 8 bases, with 13 bases left in between. The CDR3 covers 12 residues. The DNA for the CDR3 is TGTGCCGCATCAGGGGTGGATTCACCCCTCCACTTT. Amino acids: CAASGVDSPLHF.

This chain connects TRBV29-1 to TRBJ2-5; D not certain. Germline-derived CDR1 and CDR2 are SQVTM and ANQGSEA. The V and J ends lost 3 bases and 0 bases respectively, with 11 bases between them. This CDR3 is 14 amino acids long. The CDR3 spells CSVDSSIYQETQYF. CDR3 nucleotides: TGCAGCGTTGACAGCTCCATCTACCAAGAGACCCAGTACTTC.

The V call is TRBV19, the J call TRBJ1-6; no reliable D call. V lost 8 bases and J 7 bases, leaving 15 bases between the germline ends. Germline CDR1 reads LNHDA; CDR2 reads SQIVND (reference sequence). The CDR3 has 14 amino acids. The DNA for the CDR3 is TGTGCCAGTGGTTTCGGCCAGAGAAATTCACCCCTCCACTTT. It specifies CASGFGQRNSPLHF.

This clonotype was observed a few times. The chain uses TRBV7-9 and TRBJ2-3, with 8 bases fitting TRBD2. The trim removed 5 bases at V and 4 bases at J, leaving 11 bases unmatched. Per the germline V gene, CDR1 is SEHNR and CDR2 is FQNEAQ (reference sequence). The CDR3 is made up of 16 amino acids. The DNA for the CDR3 is TGTGCCAGCAGCCCTGGTAGCGGGGAGTTTCCAGATACGCAGTATTTT. This codes for CASSPGSGEFPDTQYF.

This chain connects TRBV28 to TRBJ1-1; D uncertain. Germline-derived CDR1 and CDR2 are MDHEN and SYDVKM. The ends were cut back, 6 bases at V and 5 bases at J, with 13 bases in the middle. This CDR3 comprises 13 residues. The CDR3 loop reads CASRRMSVTEAFF. The CDR3 DNA follows: TGTGCCAGCAGACGAATGAGCGTGACTGAAGCTTTCTTT.

The V call is TRBV19, the J call TRBJ1-6; D not certain. Deletions cut 7 bases from V and 8 bases from J, with 15 bases between. There are 14 residues in the CDR3. The germline gives CDR1 LNHDA, CDR2 SQIVND (reference sequence). Here the CDR3 DNA reads TGTGCCAGTACCCCGGTGTACCTGGATTCACCCCTCCACTTT. As protein: CASTPVYLDSPLHF. Supplemented by reference TRBV19 and TRBJ1-6, the full variable domain reads DGGITQSPKYLFRKEGQNVTLSCEQNLNHDAMYWYRQDPGQGLRLIYYSQIVNDFQKGDIAEGYSVSREKKESFPLTVTSAQKNPTAFYLCASTPVYLDSPLHFGNGTRLTVT.

The gene calls are TRBV6-2 or TRBV6-3 and TRBJ2-1; the D gene is possibly TRBD1 (6 bases). V was clipped by 6 bases and J by 0 bases, with 15 bases between them. There are 16 residues in the CDR3. From germline, CDR1 is MNHEY and CDR2 SVGEGT. CDR3 loop: CASSSRGRSSYNEQFF. The CDR3 coding sequence is TGTGCCAGCAGCTCCAGGGGCAGGAGCTCCTACAATGAGCAGTTCTTC.

The chain combines TRBV7-9 with TRBJ2-1; TRBD1 aligns across 9 bases. Germline CDR1 reads SEHNR; CDR2 reads FQNEAQ (reference sequence). The CDR3 runs to 15 residues. V lost 5 bases, J lost 7 bases, and 9 bases stayed unmatched. The CDR3 bases are TGTGCCAGCAGCCGCGACAGGGGGGTTGTAAATGAGCAGTTCTTC. This encodes CASSRDRGVVNEQFF. Full variable domain (missing parts from reference TRBV7-9 and TRBJ2-1): DTGVSQNPRHKITKRGQNVTFRCDPISEHNRLYWYRQTLGQGPEFLTYFQNEAQLEKSRLLSDRFSAERPKGSFSTLEIQRTEQGDSAMYLCASSRDRGVVNEQFFGPGTRLTVL.

This sequence joins TRBV4-2 and TRBJ2-7; 8 bases fit TRBD2. Per the germline V gene, CDR1 is LGHNA and CDR2 is YNFKEQ. The J segment lost 4 bases and the V segment lost 1 base, leaving 9 bases of the junction unmatched. The CDR3 sequence is 16 residues long. This CDR3 is CASSQGPGGAGYEQYF. CDR3 nucleotide sequence: TGTGCCAGCAGCCAAGGACCCGGGGGGGCAGGGTACGAGCAGTACTTC.

The V call is TRBV28, the J call TRBJ2-1, with TRBD2 as a possible D gene (6 bases). This CDR3 region has 16 residues. Germline loops: CDR1 MDHEN, CDR2 SYDVKM. The V end lost 3 bases, the J end lost 3 bases, and 15 bases lay between the germline ends. The DNA for the CDR3 is TGTGCCAGCAGTTTTTCGGGGGATTATCTCTACAATGAGCAGTTCTTC. This sequence encodes CASSFSGDYLYNEQFF.

This clonotype was seen repeatedly, ten times or more. The chain links TRBV7-7 to TRBJ2-3, with TRBD1 as a possible D gene (6 bases). Germline V gene sequence: CDR1 SSHAT, CDR2 FNYEAQ (reference sequence). V shed 2 bases and J shed 2 bases, with 8 bases lying between them. This CDR3 comprises 14 residues. The CDR3 bases are TGTGCCAGCAGCTTAAGGGACAACACAGATACGCAGTATTTT. Protein product: CASSLRDNTDTQYF.

This clonotype has just a few counts. The chain combines TRBV12-3 or TRBV12-4 with TRBJ2-7, with TRBD2 matching 11 bases. This CDR3 is built from 13 residues. V lost 6 bases to trimming and J lost 4 bases; unmatched junction nucleotides: 2. CDR3 sequence: CASSPSGRYEQYF. Written as DNA, the CDR3 is TGTGCCAGCAGCCCTAGCGGGAGGTACGAGCAGTACTTC.

This clonotype was counted between two and nine times. The rearrangement joins TRBV7-8 to TRBJ2-1; D might be TRBD1 (6 bases). CDR1 and CDR2 (germline): SGHVS, FQNEAQ. V dropped 4 bases and J dropped 4 bases, with 8 bases sitting between them. This CDR3 comprises 13 residues. CDR3 residues: CASSWDNYNEQFF. DNA for the CDR3: TGTGCCAGCAGCTGGGACAATTACAATGAGCAGTTCTTC.

This clonotype was detected only a few times. V usage is TRBV12-5 and J usage is TRBJ2-5, with D maybe TRBD2 (6 bases). V gave up 8 bases and J gave up 4 bases, with 20 bases separating them. The CDR3 totals 15 residues. In germline, CDR1 is LGHNT, CDR2 FRNRAP. CDR3 sequence reads: CASQSMGGAPETQYF. The CDR3 DNA sequence: TGTGCTAGTCAGTCTATGGGGGGAGCACCAGAGACCCAGTACTTC. Looking up the rest from reference TRBV12-5 and TRBJ2-5 gives the full variable domain: DARVTQTPRHKVTEMGQEVTMRCQPILGHNTVFWYRQTMMQGLELLAYFRNRAPLDDSGMPKDRFSAEMPDATLATLKIQPSEPRDSAVYFCASQSMGGAPETQYFGPGTRLLVL.

This clonotype was detected a few times. V and J are TRBV12-3 or TRBV12-4 and TRBJ2-7; TRBD2 matches at 11 bases. CDR3 size: 16 residues. After removal of 3 bases from V and 3 bases from J, the junction contained 7 bases not matched to a gene. CDR3 DNA: TGTGCCAGCAGTTTGACCACTAGCGGGAGTAGCTACGAGCAGTACTTC. Protein sequence: CASSLTTSGSSYEQYF.

There are a few counts of this clonotype. The CDR3 is CASRTGKLNTEAFF. The DNA of the CDR3 is TGTGCCAGCAGGACAGGCAAATTGAACACTGAAGCTTTCTTT. The V call is TRBV12-3 or TRBV12-4, the J call TRBJ1-1; tentatively, D is TRBD1 (6 bases). Trimming removed 6 bases at V and 0 bases at J, with 11 bases between. CDR3 length: 14 residues.

V usage is TRBV12-3 or TRBV12-4 and J usage is TRBJ2-7, with 11 bases that match TRBD2. The V segment lost 4 bases and the J segment 2 bases; nucleotides outside the gene matches: 4. CDR3 length equals 15 residues. The CDR3 loop reads CASSSGTSGTYEQYV. In DNA form, the CDR3 reads TGTGCCAGCAGTTCTGGGACTAGCGGCACCTACGAGCAGTACGTC.

This clonotype was seen only a few times. The rearrangement links TRBV7-9 to TRBJ2-5, with 11 bases matching TRBD2. V lost 5 bases and J lost 0; bases outside the gene matches: 5. This CDR3 is built from 16 residues. The germline V gene encodes CDR1 SEHNR and CDR2 FQNEAQ (reference sequence). In DNA, the CDR3 is TGTGCCAGCAGCGTTGGGACTAGCGGTAACCAAGAGACCCAGTACTTC. This gives the protein CASSVGTSGNQETQYF.

This clonotype was seen a handful of times. The chain carries TRBV7-9 and TRBJ2-5; 10 positions agree with TRBD1. The CDR3 runs 15 residues. The V gene end was trimmed by 4 bases and the J gene end by 0 bases; junction bases not matched to a gene: 2. Germline loops: CDR1 SEHNR, CDR2 FQNEAQ (reference sequence). The CDR3 loop is CASSYDRGHQETQYF. The CDR3 DNA reads as TGTGCCAGCAGCTACGACAGGGGGCACCAAGAGACCCAGTACTTC.

This clonotype was seen a handful of times. The chain links TRBV12-3 or TRBV12-4 to TRBJ1-1, with no clear D. This CDR3 is 11 amino acids long. V was cut by 7 bases and J by 10 bases, with 13 bases left in between. CDR3 amino acids: CASIRAGGAFF. The CDR3 DNA sequence: TGTGCCAGCATTAGGGCGGGTGGAGCTTTCTTT.

The chain employs TRBV7-3 and TRBJ2-1; D not resolved. V was pared by 0 bases and J by 10 bases, with 16 bases between. Germline V gene data show CDR1 as SGHTA and CDR2 as FQGTGA. The CDR3 length is 15 residues. The CDR3 bases are TGTGCCAGCAGCTTAACCCATGGTATGTTTGGAGAGCAGTTCTTC. This codes for CASSLTHGMFGEQFF. Supplemented by reference TRBV7-3 and TRBJ2-1, the full variable domain reads GAGVSQTPSNKVTEKGKYVELRCDPISGHTALYWYRQSLGQGPEFLIYFQGTGAADDSGLPNDRFFAVRPEGSVSTLKIQRTERGDSAVYLCASSLTHGMFGEQFFGPGTRLTVL.

The rearrangement joins TRBV3-1 to TRBJ2-1; no clear D gene. Per the germline V gene, CDR1 is LGHDT and CDR2 is YNNKEL (reference sequence). V was clipped by 0 bases and J by 1 base, with 7 bases between them. The CDR3 contains 15 residues. CDR3 protein: CASSQEGSSYNEQFF. The CDR3 coding sequence is TGTGCCAGCAGCCAAGAAGGTTCTTCCTACAATGAGCAGTTCTTC.

CDR3 protein: CASMLAGVRNNEQFF. The CDR3 DNA follows: TGTGCCAGCATGCTAGCGGGAGTTAGAAACAATGAGCAGTTCTTC. V and J are TRBV2 and TRBJ2-1; the match to TRBD2 covers 10 bases. Germline V gene lookup returns CDR1 SNHLY and CDR2 FYNNEI. The junction had 8 bases not matched to a gene; V was cut back by 7 bases and J by 5 bases. There are 15 residues in the CDR3.

This chain connects TRBV12-3 or TRBV12-4 to TRBJ2-7, with TRBD2 matching over 16 bases. Trimming at V came to 5 bases and at J to 6 bases, leaving 4 bases not matched to a gene. The length of the CDR3 is 15 residues. In DNA form, the CDR3 reads TGTGCCAGCAGTCTCGGGACTAGCGGGAGGGGCGAGCAGTACTTC. Protein: CASSLGTSGRGEQYF.

This clonotype was recorded a few times. This chain uses TRBV20-1 with TRBJ2-3; 10 nucleotides match TRBD2. V shed 4 bases and J 6 bases; nucleotides not matched to a gene: 7. Per the germline V gene, CDR1 is DFQATT and CDR2 is SNEGSKA (reference sequence). This CDR3 comprises 14 residues. CDR3: CSANLAGVPDTQYF. CDR3 in DNA: TGCAGTGCTAATCTAGCGGGAGTGCCGGATACGCAGTATTTT.

The gene calls are TRBV20-1 and TRBJ1-4; 7 nucleotides match TRBD1. The CDR3 loop spans 12 amino acids. The junction had 6 bases not matched to a gene; V was cut back by 6 bases and J by 8 bases. Germline assignment: CDR1 DFQATT and CDR2 SNEGSKA (reference sequence). CDR3 protein: CSANRGQEKLFF. As DNA, the CDR3 is TGCAGTGCAAACAGGGGCCAAGAAAAACTGTTTTTT.

The rearrangement joins TRBV7-9 to TRBJ2-7; D might be TRBD1 (6 bases). The V gene's germline CDR1 is SEHNR and CDR2 FQNEAQ (reference sequence). V lost 5 bases and J 2 bases, leaving 13 bases between the germline ends. The CDR3 spans 14 residues. Here the CDR3 reads CASSRQAGAYEQYF. The CDR3 region has the DNA TGTGCCAGCAGCCGACAGGCGGGTGCCTACGAGCAGTACTTC. Based on the CDR3 plus reference TRBV7-9 and TRBJ2-7, the full variable domain is DTGVSQNPRHKITKRGQNVTFRCDPISEHNRLYWYRQTLGQGPEFLTYFQNEAQLEKSRLLSDRFSAERPKGSFSTLEIQRTEQGDSAMYLCASSRQAGAYEQYFGPGTRLTVT.

The V call is TRBV7-2, the J call TRBJ2-5; no reliable D call. CDR1 is SGHTA and CDR2 is FQGNSA in the germline V gene. Trimming took off 2 bases at V and 2 bases at J, with 6 bases between the two ends. The CDR3 length is 13 residues. The CDR3 DNA reads as TGTGCCAGCAGCTTAATTACTCAAGAGACCCAGTACTTC. This gives the protein CASSLITQETQYF.

The CDR3 is CASSPQLAETQETQYF. As DNA, the CDR3 is TGTGCCAGCTCACCACAACTAGCGGAGACGCAAGAGACCCAGTACTTC. The chain links TRBV18 to TRBJ2-5; 8 bases fit TRBD2. Germline V lookup: CDR1 KGHSH, CDR2 LQKENI. J was trimmed by 2 bases and V by 1 base; bases with no gene match: 6. This CDR3 is 16 amino acids long.

This clonotype was seen a handful of times. This chain links TRBV20-1 with TRBJ2-3; TRBD2 aligns across 9 bases. The CDR3 is made up of 15 amino acids. V gave up 0 bases and J gave up 0 bases; unmatched junction bases: 1. The germline gives CDR1 DFQATT, CDR2 SNEGSKA (reference sequence). CDR3 sequence: CSARDTSGSTDTQYF. The CDR3 DNA reads as TGCAGTGCTAGAGACACTAGCGGGAGCACAGATACGCAGTATTTT.